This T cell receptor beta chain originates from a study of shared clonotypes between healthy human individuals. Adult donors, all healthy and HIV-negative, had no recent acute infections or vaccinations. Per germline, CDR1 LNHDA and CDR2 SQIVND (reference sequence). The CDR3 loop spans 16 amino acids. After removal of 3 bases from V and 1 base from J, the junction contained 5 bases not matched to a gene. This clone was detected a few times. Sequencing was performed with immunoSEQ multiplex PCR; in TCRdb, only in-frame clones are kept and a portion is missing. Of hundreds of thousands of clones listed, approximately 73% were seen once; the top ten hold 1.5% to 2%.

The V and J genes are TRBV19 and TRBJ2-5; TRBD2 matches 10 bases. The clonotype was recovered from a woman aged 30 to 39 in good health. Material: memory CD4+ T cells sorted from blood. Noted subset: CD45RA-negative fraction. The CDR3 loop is CASSINGLAVQETQYF. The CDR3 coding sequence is TGTGCCAGTAGTATCAACGGACTAGCGGTCCAAGAGACCCAGTACTTC. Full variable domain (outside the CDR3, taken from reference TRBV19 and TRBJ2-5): DGGITQSPKYLFRKEGQNVTLSCEQNLNHDAMYWYRQDPGQGLRLIYYSQIVNDFQKGDIAEGYSVSREKKESFPLTVTSAQKNPTAFYLCASSINGLAVQETQYFGPGTRLLVL.